A single sample is the source of the 14 T cell receptor beta chains below, sequenced in a study of blood T cell repertoires in COVID-19. Using immunoSEQ multiplex PCR, the repertoire was profiled, and TCRdb retains in-frame clones only, with some absent. The top ten hold about 6.5% of the sample, which has over 150,000 clones, approximately 84% seen once. Material for sequencing was PBMCs or T cells enriched from blood (not recorded which). The receptors stem from a woman in her forties or fifties who had recovered from COVID-19.

The rearrangement joins TRBV6-2 or TRBV6-3 to TRBJ2-3; 9 bases line up with TRBD1. The CDR3 has 16 residues. Germline values: CDR1 MNHEY, CDR2 SVGEGT. The J segment lost 0 bases and the V segment lost 6 bases, leaving 7 bases of the junction unmatched. CDR3 region: CASSLQGAISTDTQYF. In nucleotides, the CDR3 is TGTGCCAGCAGCCTACAGGGGGCCATTAGCACAGATACGCAGTATTTT.

The chain combines TRBV18 with TRBJ1-4; D uncertain. Trimming pared 3 bases from V and 8 bases from J, leaving 10 bases between. Germline lookup yields CDR1 KGHSH and CDR2 LQKENI. The CDR3 extends over 13 amino acids. The CDR3 protein is CASSPQTGEKLFF. The CDR3 bases are TGTGCCAGCTCACCCCAAACGGGAGAAAAACTGTTTTTT. The whole variable domain, filled in from reference TRBV18 and TRBJ1-4, reads NAGVMQNPRHLVRRRGQEARLRCSPMKGHSHVYWYRQLPEEGLKFMVYLQKENIIDESGMPKERFSAEFPKEGPSILRIQQVVRGDSAAYFCASSPQTGEKLFFGSGTQLSVL.

The chain combines TRBV19 with TRBJ2-1; no clear D. The length of the CDR3 is 12 residues. Trimming pared 4 bases from V and 6 bases from J, leaving 7 bases between. Germline V lookup: CDR1 LNHDA, CDR2 SQIVND (reference sequence). Here the CDR3 DNA reads TGTGCCAGTAGTAGCCGGGTCAATGAGCAGTTCTTC. This sequence encodes CASSSRVNEQFF.

The V and J genes are TRBV5-5 and TRBJ2-7, with D possibly matching TRBD2 (5 bases). The ends were cut back, 4 bases at V and 2 bases at J, with 16 bases in the middle. The germline V gene encodes CDR1 SGHKS and CDR2 YYEKEE (reference sequence). The CDR3 runs to 15 residues. The CDR3 loop is CASSLRVQATYEQYF. The CDR3 bases are TGTGCCAGCAGCCTGAGGGTTCAGGCCACCTACGAGCAGTACTTC.

The chain links TRBV27 to TRBJ2-7; 12 nucleotides match TRBD2. Germline trimming cut 5 bases from V and 3 bases from J; bases unmatched to any gene: 8. Germline CDR1 reads MNHEY; CDR2 reads SMNVEV (reference sequence). The CDR3 consists of 16 residues. The CDR3 loop is CASSNTLTSGSYEQYF. CDR3 DNA sequence: TGTGCCAGCAGTAACACTCTGACTAGCGGGAGCTACGAGCAGTACTTC.

The V call is TRBV6-5, the J call TRBJ2-1, with D maybe TRBD2 (7 bases). V was shortened by 2 bases and J by 3 bases, with 14 bases between the two germline ends. CDR1 is MNHEY, CDR2 SVGAGI, per germline. The length of the CDR3 is 16 residues. CDR3 DNA sequence: TGTGCCAGCAGTTACGGAGGGGGAGGGGGCTACAATGAGCAGTTCTTC. As protein: CASSYGGGGGYNEQFF.

As for this clone: The junction shows a germline mismatch at one end, possibly a read error. This chain links TRBV30 with TRBJ2-1, with TRBD2 as a possible D gene (6 bases). The CDR3 extends over 13 amino acids. Germline V lookup: CDR1 GTSNPN, CDR2 SVGIG (reference sequence). CDR3 sequence reads: CARSLGGDNEQFF. The CDR3 nucleotides are TGTGCCCGGAGCTTAGGCGGGGACAATGAGCAGTTCTTC.

The rearrangement links TRBV10-3 to TRBJ2-3, with 10 bases identical to TRBD2. Germline values: CDR1 ENHRY, CDR2 SYGVKD. The V segment lost 2 bases and the J segment 2 bases; nucleotides outside the gene matches: 7. The CDR3 has 17 amino acids. The CDR3 bases are TGTGCCATCAGTGAGGGTCTAGCGGGAGATGACACAGATACGCAGTATTTT. Protein sequence: CAISEGLAGDDTDTQYF.

V usage is TRBV7-9 and J usage is TRBJ1-2, with D possibly being TRBD1 (6 bases). The CDR3 loop spans 16 amino acids. Trimming took off 5 bases at V and 3 bases at J, with 19 bases between the two ends. Germline CDR1 reads SEHNR; CDR2 reads FQNEAQ (reference sequence). CDR3 sequence: CASSPWGGGKDYGYTF. The CDR3 DNA reads as TGTGCCAGCAGCCCTTGGGGAGGGGGGAAGGACTATGGCTACACCTTC.

This clone was detected only once. The gene calls are TRBV5-5 and TRBJ2-1; D uncertain. Germline values: CDR1 SGHKS, CDR2 YYEKEE (reference sequence). Between the trimmed V and J ends, which lost 4 bases and 4 bases, there was a span of 3 bases. CDR3 length: 11 amino acids. CDR3 in DNA: TGTGCCAGCAGCGAGTACAATGAGCAGTTCTTC. Translated: CASSEYNEQFF.

The rearrangement uses TRBV7-6 and TRBJ2-5; D not certain. Germline CDR1 and CDR2: SGHVS and FNYEAQ. Trimming took off 5 bases at V and 4 bases at J, with 14 bases between the two ends. There are 14 residues in the CDR3. The CDR3 is CASSPLSLVETQYF. The DNA of the CDR3 is TGTGCCAGCAGCCCCCTATCGCTGGTAGAGACCCAGTACTTC.

The chain has TRBV15 and TRBJ1-4, with 11 bases fitting TRBD1. Trimming cost V 2 bases and J 7 bases; bases outside gene matches: 3. CDR1 LNHNV and CDR2 YYDKDF come from the germline V gene (reference sequence). The CDR3 has 15 amino acids. As DNA, the CDR3 is TGTGCCACCAGCAGATGGACAGGGGGCGGTGAAAAACTGTTTTTT. Its protein product is CATSRWTGGGEKLFF.

The chain employs TRBV6-6 and TRBJ2-2; 8 nucleotides align to TRBD1. The CDR3 covers 17 residues. Per germline, CDR1 MNHNY and CDR2 SVGAGI (reference sequence). Trimming removed 5 bases from V and 4 bases from J; junction bases left unmatched: 12. CDR3 sequence reads: CASSPRLDRVPTGELFF. The CDR3 bases are TGTGCCAGCAGTCCCCGTTTGGACAGGGTCCCCACCGGGGAGCTGTTTTTT.

This chain connects TRBV3-1 (or the pseudogene TRBV3-2) to TRBJ1-1; D is possibly TRBD1 (5 bases). The CDR3 consists of 14 residues. V was cut by 7 bases and J by 0 bases, with 12 bases left in between. Per the germline V gene, CDR1 is LGHDT and CDR2 is YNNKEL (reference sequence). The CDR3 is CASTMAGVNTEAFF. The CDR3 bases are TGTGCCAGCACCATGGCGGGGGTGAACACTGAAGCTTTCTTT.